These T cell receptor beta chains were read from a single sample in a study of blood T cell repertoires in COVID-19. Data came from immunoSEQ multiplex PCR; TCRdb stores just in-frame clones and leaves some out. Of approximately 220,000 clones listed, about four fifths are singletons. Material for sequencing was peripheral blood. These receptors were taken from a woman aged 60-75 years with acute or convalescent COVID-19. Each CDR3 is given with its conserved first and last residue. The D gene is left open where the match is weak. Not all rows give a size; the values are once, few, many and, for expanded clones, a class.

TRBV4-1	TRBD1	TRBJ1-2	.	CASSQKGGGGYTF	TGCGCCAGCAGCCAAAAAGGGGGCGGTGGCTACACCTTC
TRBV30	.	TRBJ1-1	few	CAWSAAWRTEAFF	TGTGCCTGGAGTGCTGCGTGGAGAACTGAAGCTTTCTTT
TRBV27	.	TRBJ2-7	.	CASSLEGTVPIF	TGTGCCAGCAGTTTAGAGGGGACTGTGCCTATCTTC
TRBV7-8	TRBD1	TRBJ2-5	.	CASSPGTGKETQYF	TGTGCCAGCAGCCCCGGGACAGGGAAAGAGACCCAGTACTTC
TRBV6-2/TRBV6-3	TRBD1	TRBJ1-3	.	CASSSTGSSNTIYF	TGTGCCAGCAGCTCGACAGGGTCATCCAACACCATATATTTT
TRBV27	.	TRBJ2-1	.	CASSLDGRSSYNEQFF	TGTGCCAGCAGTTTAGACGGAAGGAGCTCCTACAATGAGCAGTTCTTC
TRBV14	.	TRBJ2-1	.	CASKTCRGWNEQFF	TGTGCCAGCAAGACATGCCGGGGGTGGAATGAGCAGTTCTTC
TRBV5-1	.	TRBJ1-2	.	CASSPNGGANYGYTF	TGCGCCAGCAGCCCCAACGGGGGGGCCAACTATGGCTACACCTTC
TRBV2	TRBD2	TRBJ2-1	.	CASSSRTSGGRNEQFF	TGTGCCAGCAGCTCCCGGACTAGCGGGGGGCGCAATGAGCAGTTCTTC
TRBV5-6	TRBD1	TRBJ1-6	.	CASSLARQGMDSPLHF	TGTGCCAGCAGCTTGGCCCGACAGGGGATGGATTCACCCCTCCACTTT
TRBV13	.	TRBJ1-1	.	CASSSHRVRNTEAFF	TGTGCCAGCAGCTCCCACAGGGTCCGGAACACTGAAGCTTTCTTT
TRBV19	.	TRBJ1-6	.	CASIPEGSSPLHF	TGTGCCAGTATTCCAGAGGGTAGCTCACCCCTCCACTTT
TRBV7-9	TRBD1	TRBJ1-1	.	CASSNLGGQGAVNTEAFF	TGTGCCAGCAGCAACCTCGGGGGACAGGGGGCCGTGAACACTGAAGCTTTCTTT
TRBV7-3	TRBD2	TRBJ2-1	.	CASSLIPSGENNEQFF	TGTGCCAGCAGCTTAATTCCTAGCGGGGAGAACAATGAGCAGTTCTTC
TRBV11-2	TRBD1	TRBJ1-1	.	CASSTGQLNTEAFF	TGTGCCAGCAGTACGGGACAGCTGAACACTGAAGCTTTCTTT
TRBV28	TRBD1	TRBJ1-2	.	CASSTGVYNYGYTF	TGTGCCAGCAGTACAGGGGTCTACAACTATGGCTACACCTTC
TRBV11-2	.	TRBJ2-3	.	CASSFEGALSTDTQYF	TGTGCCAGCAGCTTTGAAGGGGCCCTGAGCACAGATACGCAGTATTTT
TRBV6-6	.	TRBJ1-4	.	CASSYSKGGKLFF	TGTGCCAGCAGTTACTCCAAGGGAGGGAAACTGTTTTTT
TRBV3-1/TRBV3-2	.	TRBJ1-4	.	CASSQAGSANEKLFF	TGTGCCAGCAGCCAAGCCGGGTCGGCTAATGAAAAACTGTTTTTT
TRBV28	.	TRBJ1-2	.	CASIRQGSSYGYTF	TGTGCCAGCATTCGACAAGGGAGTTCCTATGGCTACACCTTC
TRBV7-9	.	TRBJ1-1	.	CASTKRGGAATEAFF	TGTGCCAGCACCAAAAGGGGTGGGGCTGCCACTGAAGCTTTCTTT
TRBV7-6	TRBD2	TRBJ2-1	.	CASSLTPAGLYNEQFF	TGTGCCAGCAGCTTGACTCCAGCGGGGCTCTACAATGAGCAGTTCTTC
TRBV6-1	.	TRBJ2-3	.	CASSEAGRSTDTQYF	TGTGCCAGCAGTGAAGCGGGGAGGAGCACAGATACGCAGTATTTT
TRBV28	TRBD1	TRBJ1-4	once	CASSLPGQGANEKLFF	TGTGCCAGCAGTCTACCCGGACAGGGAGCTAATGAAAAACTGTTTTTT
TRBV2	.	TRBJ1-5	.	CASSDVTISNQLQHF	TGTGCCAGCAGTGACGTGACTATTAGCAATCAGCTCCAGCATTTT
TRBV14	TRBD1	TRBJ1-1	few	CASSHLGQRNTEAFF	TGTGCCAGCAGCCATTTGGGACAGCGGAACACTGAAGCTTTCTTT
TRBV7-2	TRBD2	TRBJ2-7	.	CASSQGLAAYEQYF	TGTGCCAGCAGCCAGGGACTAGCCGCCTACGAGCAGTACTTC
TRBV5-1	.	TRBJ2-5	.	CASSPRRRQETQYF	TGCGCCAGCAGCCCCCGACGGAGACAAGAGACCCAGTACTTC
TRBV3-1/TRBV3-2	.	TRBJ1-3	.	CASSQEASGNTIYF	TGTGCCAGCAGCCAAGAAGCGTCTGGAAACACCATATATTTT
TRBV7-9	.	TRBJ1-1	.	CASSPPRGGVSLAFF	TGTGCCAGCAGCCCCCCCCGGGGAGGGGTATCTTTGGCTTTCTTT
TRBV9	TRBD2	TRBJ2-1	.	CASSHPGTSGGAYEQFF	TGTGCCAGCAGCCACCCCGGGACTAGCGGGGGGGCTTATGAGCAGTTCTTC
TRBV2	.	TRBJ1-5	.	CASSVGGGHQPQHF	TGTGCCAGCAGTGTGGGAGGGGGTCATCAGCCCCAGCATTTT
TRBV13	TRBD1	TRBJ1-2	few	CASSTRIGTGRFGGYTF	TGTGCCAGCAGCACTCGAATCGGGACAGGGCGGTTCGGTGGCTACACCTTC
TRBV6-6	.	TRBJ1-2	.	CASRGERDGYTF	TGTGCCAGCCGGGGGGAACGTGATGGCTACACCTTC
TRBV18	.	TRBJ2-2	.	CASSPLGGAANTGELFF	TGTGCCAGCTCACCACTTGGAGGGGCAGCGAACACCGGGGAGCTGTTTTTT
TRBV27	.	TRBJ1-3	.	CASSPFAGSGNTIYF	TGTGCCAGTAGCCCATTTGCGGGGTCGGGAAACACCATATATTTT
TRBV9	TRBD1	TRBJ1-5	.	CASSSDTGTGNQPQHF	TGTGCCAGCAGCTCAGACACCGGGACAGGAAATCAGCCCCAGCATTTT
TRBV5-6	.	TRBJ1-3	.	CASSLRGRDTIYF	TGTGCCAGCAGCTTAAGAGGGAGAGACACCATATATTTT
TRBV5-5	.	TRBJ1-2	.	CASSLDRANYGYTF	TGTGCCAGCAGCTTGGACAGGGCTAACTATGGCTACACCTTC
TRBV19	.	TRBJ1-5	.	CASSIDLLSQPQHF	TGTGCCAGTAGTATAGATCTATTGTCTCAGCCCCAGCATTTT
TRBV6-6	.	TRBJ2-7	.	CASRTGDSYEQYF	TGTGCCAGCAGGACGGGGGACTCCTACGAGCAGTACTTC
TRBV27	.	TRBJ1-3	once	CASSPDSGIGNTIYF	TGTGCCAGCAGCCCAGACTCAGGGATAGGAAACACCATATATTTT
TRBV13	.	TRBJ1-2	.	CASSAQGNYGYTF	TGTGCCAGCAGCGCACAGGGAAACTATGGCTACACCTTC
TRBV5-1	TRBD1	TRBJ2-7	.	CASSLLDRDLKHF	TGCGCCAGCAGTTTGTTGGACAGGGATTTGAAACACTTC
TRBV19	.	TRBJ1-5	.	CASSINGDRNQPQHF	TGTGCCAGTAGTATTAACGGTGATCGCAATCAGCCCCAGCATTTT
TRBV5-1	.	TRBJ2-7	once	CASSPGSTFTYEQYF	TGCGCCAGCAGCCCGGGATCTACTTTTACCTACGAGCAGTACTTC
TRBV6-1	.	TRBJ2-7	.	CASSEGRIQQYF	TGTGCCAGCAGTGAAGGGCGGATACAGCAGTACTTC
TRBV9	TRBD1	TRBJ1-1	.	CASSVGTGVGTEAFF	TGTGCCAGCAGCGTAGGAACAGGGGTAGGCACTGAAGCTTTCTTT
TRBV4-2	.	TRBJ2-7	.	CASSQDLHSSYEQYF	TGTGCCAGCAGCCAAGATTTGCACAGCTCCTACGAGCAGTACTTC
TRBV3-1/TRBV3-2	.	TRBJ1-1	few	CASSQGRNTEAFF	TGTGCCAGCAGCCAGGGCAGGAACACTGAAGCTTTCTTT
TRBV18	.	TRBJ1-5	.	CASSPPLPFRRANQPQHF	TGTGCCAGCTCACCACCGCTCCCTTTTCGCAGGGCAAATCAGCCCCAGCATTTT
TRBV19	.	TRBJ1-2	.	CASSIAAGQPYGYTF	TGTGCCAGTAGTATAGCGGCCGGACAGCCCTATGGCTACACCTTC
TRBV21-1	.	TRBJ1-1	once	CASSPEPGQGDTEAFF	TGTGCCAGCAGCCCAGAACCGGGACAGGGAGACACTGAAGCTTTCTTT
TRBV19	.	TRBJ1-5	.	CASTIWPQPQHF	TGTGCCAGTACTATATGGCCTCAGCCCCAGCATTTT